Following are 29 T cell receptor beta chains from one sample sequenced in a study of metastatic and nonmetastatic thyroid tumors. All patients reached thyroid surgery having received no treatment beforehand. TCRdb reanalyzed the PCR reads with MiXCR. The table records about 35,000 clones, 25% to 30% of them present only once. Sequenced input: blood. These receptors all stem from a female donor with papillary thyroid cancer or a benign thyroid nodule (not recorded which). Some clones in this sample may be carry-over from other donors' samples.

V is TRBV4-1 and J is TRBJ1-3; D may be TRBD1 (6 bases). The CDR3 sequence is 15 residues long. CDR1 is MGHRA, CDR2 YSYEKL, per germline. The V gene lost 0 bases and the J gene lost 3 bases, with 9 bases spanning the gap. The CDR3 is CASSQEQGGGNTIYF. In DNA form, the CDR3 reads TGCGCCAGCAGCCAAGAACAGGGCGGTGGAAACACCATATATTTT.

This clone was seen repeatedly, ten times or more. V is TRBV19 and J is TRBJ2-1; TRBD2 aligns across 7 bases. The CDR3 length is 14 residues. The V gene end was trimmed by 4 bases and the J gene end by 7 bases; junction bases not matched to a gene: 7. Germline values: CDR1 LNHDA, CDR2 SQIVND (reference sequence). The DNA for the CDR3 is TGTGCCAGTAGTAGGATCGGGGGGATGAATGAGCAGTTCTTC. Translation gives CASSRIGGMNEQFF.

The chain couples TRBV27 to TRBJ1-1; D gene ambiguous. This CDR3 contains 16 residues. V lost 3 bases, J lost 1 base, and 15 bases lay in between. Germline V gene lookup returns CDR1 MNHEY and CDR2 SMNVEV (reference sequence). DNA for the CDR3: TGTGCCAGCAGTTTGACCCCTTTTGAGGGGAACACTGAAGCTTTCTTT. Translating gives CASSLTPFEGNTEAFF.

In its sample, this clone is medium-sized. This chain joins TRBV13 and TRBJ2-7; 14 bases fit TRBD2. The junction had 14 bases not matched to a gene; V was cut back by 5 bases and J by 2 bases. There are 19 residues in the CDR3. Germline CDR1 is PRHDT and CDR2 is FYEKMQ (reference sequence). CDR3 region: CASSPGRLAGGPSPYEQYF. The CDR3 nucleotides read TGTGCCAGCAGCCCCGGCCGACTAGCGGGAGGGCCAAGTCCCTACGAGCAGTACTTC.

V and J are TRBV5-6 and TRBJ2-5; no definite D call. This CDR3 contains 15 residues. CDR1 is SGHDT and CDR2 is YYEEEE in the germline V gene. V dropped 4 bases and J dropped 5 bases, with 18 bases sitting between them. The CDR3 sequence is CASSMPLAPWETQYF. CDR3 coding DNA: TGTGCCAGCAGCATGCCGTTGGCCCCCTGGGAGACCCAGTACTTC. Together with reference TRBV5-6 and TRBJ2-5, the CDR3 gives the full variable domain: DAGVTQSPTHLIKTRGQQVTLRCSPKSGHDTVSWYQQALGQGPQFIFQYYEEEERQRGNFPDRFSGHQFPNYSSELNVNALLLGDSALYLCASSMPLAPWETQYFGPGTRLLVL.

This clone has a count of ten or more. The rearrangement joins TRBV4-1 to TRBJ2-7; D may match TRBD1 or TRBD2 (6 bases each). This CDR3 region has 16 residues. The V gene lost 0 bases and the J gene lost 4 bases, with 16 bases spanning the gap. CDR1 is MGHRA and CDR2 is YSYEKL in the germline V gene. This chain's CDR3 is CASSQDMGGVMYEQYF. CDR3 bases: TGCGCCAGCAGCCAAGATATGGGGGGCGTTATGTACGAGCAGTACTTC.

Many counts were recorded for this clone. Different DNA sequences within this sample yield the same CDR3. This chain joins TRBV20-1 and TRBJ2-1; the match to TRBD1 covers 8 bases. The V gene's germline CDR1 is DFQATT and CDR2 SNEGSKA (reference sequence). The CDR3 runs 13 residues. J was trimmed by 5 bases and V by 5 bases; bases with no gene match: 5. The CDR3 sequence: CSAYRTGHNEQFF. Written as DNA, the CDR3 is TGCAGTGCTTACCGGACAGGGCACAATGAGCAGTTCTTC.

With regard to this clone: The final CDR3 position lacks the conserved phenylalanine or tryptophan, pointing to a likely read error. The DNA is omitted, as the CDR3 cannot be located on it reliably, and the CDR3 follows TCRdb's listing. V usage is TRBV3-1 and J usage is TRBJ2-5; TRBD2 is taken as the D call from the table, unchecked against the DNA. The CDR3 contains 18 residues when both ends are counted. From germline, CDR1 is LGHDT and CDR2 YNNKEL (reference sequence). CDR3 in amino acids: CASSQVVAGGMPAETQDC.

The chain joins TRBV6-1 to TRBJ2-3; D is possibly TRBD1 (5 bases). V lost 7 bases to trimming and J lost 14 bases, with 22 bases between them. This CDR3 contains 13 residues. Germline loops: CDR1 MNHNS, CDR2 SASEGT. The CDR3 DNA reads TGTGCCAGCATTCCCGACGCAGGGTGGGCGCGGTATTTT. This sequence encodes CASIPDAGWARYF.

The rearrangement links TRBV5-4 to TRBJ2-7; TRBD1 agrees at 7 bases. CDR3 size: 15 residues. V dropped 0 bases and J dropped 4; count of bases not matched to a gene: 7. The V gene's germline CDR1 is SGHNT and CDR2 YYREEE (reference sequence). Here the CDR3 reads CASSLGTGERYEQYF. In DNA form, the CDR3 reads TGTGCCAGCAGCTTGGGTACAGGGGAAAGGTACGAGCAGTACTTC. Filled out from reference TRBV5-4 and TRBJ2-7, the complete variable domain reads ETGVTQSPTHLIKTRGQQVTLRCSSQSGHNTVSWYQQALGQGPQFIFQYYREEENGRGNFPPRFSGLQFPNYSSELNVNALELDDSALYLCASSLGTGERYEQYFGPGTRLTVT.

The chain uses TRBV6-2 or TRBV6-3 and TRBJ2-1; TRBD2 might be the D (6 bases). V was shortened by 5 bases and J by 5 bases, with 19 bases between the two germline ends. The CDR3 is 16 residues long. CDR1 MNHEY and CDR2 SVGEGT come from the germline V gene. Here the CDR3 reads CASSRGVIADNNEQFF. CDR3 nucleotides: TGTGCCAGCAGTCGGGGAGTTATAGCGGACAACAATGAGCAGTTCTTC.

Many counts were recorded for this clone. The chain links TRBV14 to TRBJ2-5; D unclear. With 1 base removed from V and 3 bases from J, the gap between germline ends came to 12 bases. The CDR3 is 15 amino acids. CDR1 is SGHDN and CDR2 is FVKESK in the germline V gene. The CDR3 DNA reads TGTGCCAGCAGCCAAGGAGTGAGGCCCAAAGAGACCCAGTACTTC. Translating it yields CASSQGVRPKETQYF.

CDR3 in amino acids: CSAKSTFGTSGSGRNYEQYF. For the CDR3, the DNA is TGCAGTGCCAAATCCACGTTCGGGACTAGCGGGAGTGGGAGAAACTACGAGCAGTACTTC. The chain joins TRBV20-1 to TRBJ2-7, with 14 bases identical to TRBD2. The ends lost 6 bases at V and 3 bases at J; junction bases unmatched: 22. The germline CDR1 and CDR2 sequences are DFQATT and SNEGSKA (reference sequence). The CDR3 is made up of 20 amino acids.

Written as DNA, the CDR3 is TGCAGTGCCAGCAGTTCCCCGGCCAGCGGGGGGTCCTCCTACGAGCAGTACTTC. Translated: CSASSSPASGGSSYEQYF. This rearrangement joins TRBV20-1 to TRBJ2-7; TRBD2 aligns across 9 bases. This CDR3 comprises 18 residues. V was pared by 6 bases and J by 0 bases, with 18 bases of the junction left unmatched. Germline CDR1 DFQATT, CDR2 SNEGSKA (reference sequence).

On this clone itself: Other DNA sequences from this sample encode an identical CDR3 as well. The rearrangement joins TRBV5-1 to TRBJ2-7; no clear D gene. The CDR3 runs to 13 residues. The germline V gene encodes CDR1 SGHRS and CDR2 YFSETQ. The V end was cut by 1 base, the J end by 4 bases, with 9 bases between. The CDR3 region has the DNA TGCGCCAGCAGCTTGATTAGCCAGTACGAGCAGTACTTC. Protein: CASSLISQYEQYF.

The chain joins TRBV18 to TRBJ2-3; D tentatively reads TRBD1 or TRBD2 (5 bases each). This CDR3 comprises 15 residues. Germline assignment: CDR1 KGHSH and CDR2 LQKENI. CDR3 nucleotide sequence: TGTGGAAGCTCACCGCGAGGAACCGGGACCCTGGAGCAGTATTTT. It codes for CGSSPRGTGTLEQYF. The full variable domain, in which reference TRBV18 and TRBJ2-3 provide the parts outside the CDR3, is NAGVMQNPRHLVRRRGQEARLRCSPMKGHSHVYWYRQLPEEGLKFMVYLQKENIIDESGMPKERFSAEFPKEGPSILRIQQVVRGDSAAYFCGSSPRGTGTLEQYFGPGTRLTVL.

As to this clone: One end of the junction is discordant with germline, which a read error may explain. Other DNA sequences in this specimen translate into the identical CDR3. The chain uses TRBV10-1 and TRBJ2-7; TRBD2 agrees at 9 bases. The germline V gene encodes CDR1 WNHNN and CDR2 SYGVQD (reference sequence). CDR3 length equals 14 residues. The CDR3 DNA reads TGCGTGGCCATGCGGGAGGGACTGCCCCACGAACAGTACTTC. Translated: CVAMREGLPHEQYF.

This clone was found a few times. This chain joins TRBV28 and TRBJ2-1, with D perhaps matching TRBD2 (6 bases). Germline V gene data show CDR1 as MDHEN and CDR2 as SYDVKM. V lost 7 bases to trimming and J lost 4 bases, with 17 bases between them. The CDR3 totals 15 residues. The DNA for the CDR3 is TGTGCCAGCAACCTCGGAGGGAGTTTTTACAATGAGCAGTTCTTC. Protein sequence: CASNLGGSFYNEQFF.

By its share, this clone is medium-sized (0.01 to 0.1%). The chain combines TRBV28 with TRBJ2-7; D not resolved. CDR3 length: 13 amino acids. In germline, CDR1 is MDHEN, CDR2 SYDVKM. With 3 bases removed from V and 3 bases from J, the gap between germline ends came to 9 bases. For the CDR3, the DNA is TGTGCCAGCAGTTTTAAGGGTAACTACGAGCAGTACTTC. This codes for CASSFKGNYEQYF. The full variable domain, rest sourced from reference TRBV28 and TRBJ2-7, is DVKVTQSSRYLVKRTGEKVFLECVQDMDHENMFWYRQDPGLGLRLIYFSYDVKMKEKGDIPEGYSVSREKKERFSLILESASTNQTSMYLCASSFKGNYEQYFGPGTRLTVT.

This clone was observed a handful of times. Possible read error: a much larger clone is one base away. The chain uses TRBV5-6 and TRBJ1-5, with D perhaps TRBD1 (5 bases). Trimming pared 6 bases from V and 5 bases from J, leaving 18 bases between. Germline CDR1 SGHDT, CDR2 YYEEEE. The CDR3 is made up of 15 amino acids. The CDR3 is CASILFLRGDQPQHF. DNA for the CDR3: TGTGCCAGCATCTTATTTCTTCGGGGGGATCAGCCCCAGCATTTT.

The chain carries TRBV11-3 and TRBJ2-3; 12 bases match TRBD2. The CDR3 runs 19 residues. The V gene end was trimmed by 1 base and the J gene end by 0 bases; junction bases not matched to a gene: 8. CDR1 and CDR2 (germline): SGHNT, YENEEA. The CDR3 DNA follows: TGTGCCAGCAGCTTAGGACTACTAGCGGGGGGTTTTAGCACAGATACGCAGTATTTT. This gives the protein CASSLGLLAGGFSTDTQYF.

Concerning this clone itself: Sequence at one end of the junction differs from germline and may be a read error. V usage is TRBV7-2 and J usage is TRBJ1-4; D is undetermined. Germline CDR1 is SGHTA and CDR2 is FQGNSA. This CDR3 region has 14 residues. CDR3 DNA: TGTGCCAGCCATATGGGTTATACTAATGAAAAAATGTTTTTT. Translation gives CASHMGYTNEKMFF. The full variable domain, completed using reference TRBV7-2 and TRBJ1-4, is GAGVSQSPSNKVTEKGKDVELRCDPISGHTALYWYRQSLGQGLEFLIYFQGNSAPDKSGLPSDRFSAERTGGSVSTLTIQRTQQEDSAVYLCASHMGYTNEKMFFGSGTQLSVL.

The rearrangement uses TRBV2 and TRBJ2-2; 9 nucleotides align to TRBD1. After removal of 5 bases from V and 1 base from J, the junction contained 2 bases not matched to a gene. Germline V gene lookup returns CDR1 SNHLY and CDR2 FYNNEI. The CDR3 is made up of 15 amino acids. As DNA, the CDR3 is TGTGCCAGCAGTAGGACAGGGGAGAACACCGGGGAGCTGTTTTTT. Its translation: CASSRTGENTGELFF.

This clone was picked up a small number of times. The chain couples TRBV11-2 to TRBJ1-2; D uncertain. V gave up 1 base and J gave up 8 bases, with 14 bases separating them. Germline V CDR1 and CDR2: SGHAT, FQNNGV. There are 14 residues in the CDR3. This chain's CDR3 is CASSLVPPGGGYTF. The DNA of the CDR3 is TGTGCCAGCAGCTTAGTCCCCCCGGGAGGAGGCTACACCTTC.

As regards this clone: Relative to the germline gene, one junction end is altered; a read error may explain this. The rearrangement links TRBV7-2 to TRBJ2-6; D assignment may be TRBD1 or TRBD2 (5 bases each). The CDR3 is 14 amino acids. Germline lookup yields CDR1 SGHTA and CDR2 FQGNSA. CDR3 protein: CASSPGMGDNVLTF. For the CDR3, the DNA is TGTGCCAGCAGCCCCGGCATGGGGGACAACGTCCTGACTTTC.

There are many counts of this clone. This sequence joins TRBV6-1 and TRBJ2-3; TRBD2 aligns across 8 bases. The germline V gene has CDR1 MNHNS and CDR2 SASEGT. This CDR3 contains 15 residues. Unmatched junction bases numbered 5, after V lost 6 bases and J lost 0 bases. The CDR3 protein is CASSRLASSTDTQYF. The CDR3 coding sequence is TGTGCCAGCAGCCGACTAGCGTCTAGCACAGATACGCAGTATTTT.

The CDR3 nucleotides read TGTGCCAGCATCCCTCTGATACAGGGTGCGGGCACTGAAGCTTTCTTT. Translating it yields CASIPLIQGAGTEAFF. J is TRBJ1-1 and V is TRBV6-1, with D possibly TRBD1 on 6 matching bases. Germline CDR1 reads MNHNS; CDR2 reads SASEGT. The CDR3 totals 16 residues. V dropped 7 bases and J dropped 4 bases, with 22 bases sitting between them.

Concerning this clone itself: At one boundary the junction diverges from the germline segment, which might be a read error. V and J are TRBV6-2 or TRBV6-3 and TRBJ1-5; the D gene is possibly TRBD1 (6 bases). The germline gives CDR1 MNHEY, CDR2 SVGEGT. The CDR3 totals 17 residues. The CDR3 nucleotides read TGTGCCAGCAGTCCCGCCATACAAGGGGGACATAATCAGCCCAAGCATTTT. This sequence encodes CASSPAIQGGHNQPKHF.

A remark on this clone: One end of the junction does not line up with germline, which may come from a read error. The J gene is TRBJ2-7, the V gene TRBV27; perhaps TRBD1 as D (5 bases). The CDR3 length is 14 residues. Per the germline V gene, CDR1 is MNHEY and CDR2 is SMNVEV (reference sequence). CDR3 residues: CAGRVHWYNYEQYF. The DNA of the CDR3 is TGTGCCGGCAGGGTACACTGGTATAACTACGAGCAGTACTTC.